The 27 T cell receptor beta chains reported below all come from one sample, sequenced in a study of blood T cell repertoires in COVID-19. Some clones are missing from TCRdb's copy, which holds only in-frame ones; the method was immunoSEQ multiplex PCR. The sample includes under 100,000 clones, 80% seen only once; the top ten take around 12%. Sequencing input: peripheral blood. The receptor set was obtained from a woman aged 40 to 55 with active or convalescent COVID-19.

J is TRBJ2-7 and V is TRBV10-3; 9 bases line up with TRBD1. With 8 bases clipped from V and 3 bases from J, the junction kept 8 bases outside the gene matches. The V gene's germline CDR1 is ENHRY and CDR2 SYGVKD. This CDR3 has 14 amino acids. Here the CDR3 reads CAIRGTGSIYEQYF. DNA for the CDR3: TGTGCCATCCGTGGGACAGGGAGTATCTACGAGCAGTACTTC.

The V and J genes are TRBV19 and TRBJ2-7; TRBD2 might be the D (5 bases). Germline V gene lookup returns CDR1 LNHDA and CDR2 SQIVND (reference sequence). Between the trimmed V and J ends, which lost 1 base and 2 bases, there was a span of 12 bases. The CDR3 contains 15 residues. CDR3 residues: CASSIVPTRAYEQYF. CDR3 DNA: TGTGCCAGTAGTATAGTTCCAACGAGGGCCTACGAGCAGTACTTC.

This chain uses TRBV29-1 with TRBJ1-1; D ambiguous. V lost 7 bases and J 3 bases, leaving 12 bases between the germline ends. The CDR3 has 12 residues. The germline CDR1 and CDR2 sequences are SQVTM and ANQGSEA. CDR3 bases: TGCAGCGGATCCAGGCAGTACACTGAAGCTTTCTTT. It specifies CSGSRQYTEAFF.

This clone was recorded a few times. The chain couples TRBV30 to TRBJ2-2; TRBD2 agrees at 10 bases. In germline, CDR1 is GTSNPN, CDR2 SVGIG (reference sequence). V lost 3 bases and J lost 8; bases outside the gene matches: 9. The CDR3 contains 15 residues. The CDR3 spells CAWRSGGATIGELFF. CDR3 bases: TGTGCCTGGAGAAGCGGGGGGGCCACGATAGGGGAGCTGTTTTTT.

The chain links TRBV10-3 to TRBJ2-5; TRBD1 matches 8 bases. Germline CDR1 is ENHRY and CDR2 is SYGVKD. This CDR3 has 14 amino acids. V lost 0 bases and J lost 5; bases outside the gene matches: 2. CDR3 amino acids: CAISESRDRETQYF. CDR3 coding DNA: TGTGCCATCAGTGAGTCCCGGGACAGGGAGACCCAGTACTTC.

The gene calls are TRBV28 and TRBJ1-1; 8 bases align to TRBD1. From germline, CDR1 is MDHEN and CDR2 SYDVKM. Trimming at V came to 3 bases and at J to 0 bases, leaving 9 bases not matched to a gene. The CDR3 has 17 amino acids. The CDR3 DNA reads TGTGCCAGCAGTTTGGGTGGGACAGGCGTAATGAACACTGAAGCTTTCTTT. Amino acid sequence: CASSLGGTGVMNTEAFF. The full variable domain, with the rest looked up from reference TRBV28 and TRBJ1-1, is DVKVTQSSRYLVKRTGEKVFLECVQDMDHENMFWYRQDPGLGLRLIYFSYDVKMKEKGDIPEGYSVSREKKERFSLILESASTNQTSMYLCASSLGGTGVMNTEAFFGQGTRLTVV.

V is TRBV7-2 and J is TRBJ1-4, with TRBD1 matching 9 bases. The CDR3 has 15 residues. Germline values: CDR1 SGHTA, CDR2 FQGNSA. J lost 6 bases, V lost 2 bases, and 4 bases had no gene match. The DNA for the CDR3 is TGTGCCAGCAGCTTAACAGGGGGCGGTTATGAAAAACTGTTTTTT. Residues: CASSLTGGGYEKLFF.

This sequence joins TRBV27 and TRBJ1-6, with 7 bases fitting TRBD1. The V gene's germline CDR1 is MNHEY and CDR2 SMNVEV (reference sequence). CDR3 size: 16 residues. The J segment lost 7 bases and the V segment lost 7 bases, leaving 13 bases of the junction unmatched. This CDR3 reads CASKGLGQVGNSPLHF. CDR3 nucleotides: TGTGCCAGCAAGGGTCTCGGACAGGTGGGAAATTCACCCCTCCACTTT.

This chain uses TRBV11-2 with TRBJ2-2, with 8 positions matching TRBD1. Germline CDR1 is SGHAT and CDR2 is FQNNGV. The CDR3 covers 16 residues. J was trimmed by 3 bases and V by 1 base; bases with no gene match: 4. CDR3 DNA sequence: TGTGCCAGCAGCTTAGGGACAGGGATTTACACCGGGGAGCTGTTTTTT. As protein: CASSLGTGIYTGELFF.

The V call is TRBV19, the J call TRBJ1-4, with D perhaps TRBD1 (6 bases). Germline V gene data show CDR1 as LNHDA and CDR2 as SQIVND (reference sequence). The CDR3 covers 16 residues. The V and J ends lost 5 bases and 0 bases respectively, with 13 bases between them. This CDR3 reads CASSAGTFATNEKLFF. CDR3 sequence (DNA): TGTGCCAGTAGTGCCGGGACATTCGCAACTAATGAAAAACTGTTTTTT. Combining the CDR3 with reference TRBV19 and TRBJ1-4 gives the whole variable domain DGGITQSPKYLFRKEGQNVTLSCEQNLNHDAMYWYRQDPGQGLRLIYYSQIVNDFQKGDIAEGYSVSREKKESFPLTVTSAQKNPTAFYLCASSAGTFATNEKLFFGSGTQLSVL.

This rearrangement joins TRBV15 to TRBJ1-1; TRBD1 matches 9 bases. J lost 3 bases, V lost 0 bases, and 8 bases had no gene match. The CDR3 has 17 amino acids. Germline values: CDR1 LNHNV, CDR2 YYDKDF (reference sequence). The chain's CDR3 is CATSRDGTGSVDTEAFF. The DNA of the CDR3 is TGTGCCACCAGCAGAGATGGGACAGGGAGTGTGGACACTGAAGCTTTCTTT.

The chain joins TRBV11-2 to TRBJ2-5; TRBD2 agrees at 12 bases. Germline V CDR1 and CDR2: SGHAT, FQNNGV. The length of the CDR3 is 15 residues. Trimming at V came to 5 bases and at J to 6 bases, leaving 7 bases not matched to a gene. The CDR3 sequence: CASSTLAGGAKTQYF. CDR3 DNA sequence: TGTGCCAGCAGCACACTAGCGGGGGGCGCAAAGACCCAGTACTTC.

This clone was counted a few times. The chain combines TRBV3-1 (or the pseudogene TRBV3-2) with TRBJ2-7; 10 bases are shared with TRBD2. The CDR3 has 16 amino acids. Germline CDR1 LGHDT, CDR2 YNNKEL (reference sequence). V shed 1 base, J shed 2 bases, and the junction held 5 bases outside the gene matches. This CDR3 is CASSQGLAGFTYEQYF. CDR3 nucleotide sequence: TGTGCCAGCAGCCAAGGACTAGCGGGCTTCACCTACGAGCAGTACTTC.

The V call is TRBV12-3 or TRBV12-4, the J call TRBJ2-7, with 7 bases fitting TRBD1. The CDR3 covers 13 residues. J lost 13 bases, V lost 3 bases, and 12 bases had no gene match. This chain's CDR3 is CASSFLPSGQAYF. In DNA form, the CDR3 reads TGTGCCAGCAGTTTTTTACCTTCTGGACAGGCCTACTTC.

This clone was seen once. This rearrangement joins TRBV4-2 to TRBJ2-1; D gene uncertain. This CDR3 has 16 amino acids. The V end lost 1 base, the J end lost 2 bases, and 12 bases lay between the germline ends. Germline V gives CDR1 LGHNA, CDR2 YNFKEQ. CDR3 loop: CASSQGSFATYNEQFF. DNA for the CDR3: TGTGCCAGCAGCCAAGGGTCATTTGCTACCTACAATGAGCAGTTCTTC.

This chain links TRBV3-1 (or the pseudogene TRBV3-2) with TRBJ2-7; D unclear. The CDR3 length is 15 residues. CDR1 and CDR2 from the germline V gene are LGHDT and YNNKEL (reference sequence). V was clipped by 4 bases and J by 3 bases, with 16 bases between them. Here the CDR3 reads CASSLSGSGVYEQYF. The CDR3 DNA follows: TGTGCCAGCAGCCTTTCAGGTAGTGGTGTCTACGAGCAGTACTTC.

The V gene is TRBV28, the J gene TRBJ1-2; TRBD1 might be the D (5 bases). The CDR3 has 15 residues. CDR1 is MDHEN, CDR2 SYDVKM, per germline. V was clipped by 5 bases and J by 6 bases, with 19 bases between them. CDR3 loop: CASSESNAGFNGYTF. CDR3 bases: TGTGCCAGCAGTGAATCGAACGCAGGGTTTAATGGCTACACCTTC.

The chain joins TRBV7-6 to TRBJ2-7, with 7 bases lining up with TRBD1. V lost 5 bases to trimming and J lost 3 bases; unmatched junction nucleotides: 10. This CDR3 contains 15 residues. CDR1 is SGHVS, CDR2 FNYEAQ, per germline. Here the CDR3 reads CASSDETGAVYEQYF. CDR3 bases: TGTGCCAGCAGCGACGAAACAGGGGCGGTCTACGAGCAGTACTTC.

This clone was detected only a few times. This chain joins TRBV7-2 and TRBJ2-5, with TRBD2 matching 11 bases. The CDR3 runs 17 residues. V lost 0 bases and J lost 9; bases outside the gene matches: 12. Germline loops: CDR1 SGHTA, CDR2 FQGNSA. CDR3 nucleotides: TGTGCCAGCAGCTTAGCCGCCACTAGCGGGAGCCAAGGGGCCCAGTACTTC. This translates into CASSLAATSGSQGAQYF.

The chain is built from TRBV21-1 and TRBJ2-6; TRBD1, the table's D call, lacks a check against the DNA. TRBV21-1 is described as a pseudogene. There are 17 residues in the CDR3. The CDR3 DNA reads as TGTGCCAGCAGCAGGACAGGGGGTTGCTCTGGGGCCAACGTCCTGACTTTC. Amino acid sequence: CASSRTGGCSGANVLTF.

This chain joins TRBV28 and TRBJ2-2; 7 bases map to TRBD1. The junction had 4 bases not matched to a gene; V was cut back by 8 bases and J by 1 base. Germline CDR1 reads MDHEN; CDR2 reads SYDVKM. The CDR3 loop spans 14 amino acids. The DNA for the CDR3 is TGTGCCAGCTCACAGGGGCTGAACACCGGGGAGCTGTTTTTT. It translates to CASSQGLNTGELFF.

The genes are TRBV25-1 and TRBJ2-2; 12 positions match TRBD2. Germline trimming cut 4 bases from V and 6 bases from J; bases unmatched to any gene: 3. The CDR3 contains 15 residues. The germline CDR1 and CDR2 sequences are MGHDK and SYGVNS. CDR3 coding DNA: TGTGCCAGCAGTGCGGGACTAGCGGGTTCCGGGGAGCTGTTTTTT. This sequence encodes CASSAGLAGSGELFF.

The rearrangement links TRBV7-3 to TRBJ1-6, with D perhaps matching TRBD1 (6 bases). Germline V gene data show CDR1 as SGHTA and CDR2 as FQGTGA. V was clipped by 5 bases and J by 5 bases, with 10 bases between them. The CDR3 consists of 14 residues. CDR3 sequence reads: CASSVQGHNSPLHF. The CDR3 bases are TGTGCCAGCAGCGTACAGGGTCATAATTCACCCCTCCACTTT.

This chain links TRBV7-3 with TRBJ2-1; the match to TRBD2 covers 7 bases. This CDR3 region has 17 residues. V trimming: 5 bases; J trimming: 6 bases; junction bases outside the gene matches: 16. The V gene's germline CDR1 is SGHTA and CDR2 FQGTGA. Here the CDR3 DNA reads TGTGCCAGCAGCCTCGATATTGGACTAGTCGGCACCAATGAGCAGTTCTTC. It translates to CASSLDIGLVGTNEQFF.

The gene calls are TRBV4-2 and TRBJ2-7, with a weak D call TRBD2 (6 bases). V gave up 4 bases and J gave up 1 base, with 14 bases separating them. The length of the CDR3 is 15 residues. Germline assignment: CDR1 LGHNA and CDR2 YNFKEQ. The CDR3 here is CASSREVVGSYEQYF. The CDR3 DNA is TGTGCCAGCAGCCGGGAGGTAGTGGGGTCCTACGAGCAGTACTTC.

V and J are TRBV6-5 and TRBJ1-5; 7 nucleotides match TRBD1. After removal of 7 bases from V and 7 bases from J, the junction contained 7 bases not matched to a gene. Germline CDR1 and CDR2: MNHEY and SVGAGI. The CDR3 is 13 amino acids. CDR3 nucleotide sequence: TGTGCCAGCACGAGGGCGACAGGGCAGCCCCAGCATTTT. Its translation: CASTRATGQPQHF.

V is TRBV28 and J is TRBJ2-3; 9 nucleotides align to TRBD1. J was trimmed by 3 bases and V by 5 bases; bases with no gene match: 18. This CDR3 has 19 amino acids. Germline V gene sequence: CDR1 MDHEN, CDR2 SYDVKM. CDR3 region: CASSLIGGTGYLVTDTQYF. The CDR3, as DNA: TGTGCCAGCAGTCTTATTGGCGGGACAGGGTATCTGGTGACAGATACGCAGTATTTT.